Below, 3 T cell receptor beta chains from the same sample are listed, as sequenced in a study of cytomegalovirus exposure and HLA in healthy donors. The PCR had 60 Vbeta and 13 Jbeta primers. The protocol was immunoSEQ multiplex PCR, while the TCRdb copy is restricted to in-frame clones and leaves out a portion. Among under 85,000 clones listed, around 79% were seen once. The sample consisted of PBMCs. Every receptor here comes from a woman aged 40 to 55 in good health and CMV-seropositive.

In its sample, this clone was seen a few times. The gene calls are TRBV19 and TRBJ1-3, with D possibly matching TRBD1 (6 bases). The CDR3 runs to 14 residues. Germline CDR1 reads LNHDA; CDR2 reads SQIVND (reference sequence). V was shortened by 7 bases and J by 2 bases, with 12 bases between the two germline ends. CDR3 residues: CASTHRDAGNTIYF. For the CDR3, the DNA is TGTGCCAGTACCCACAGGGATGCTGGAAACACCATATATTTT.

This clone was counted a single time. This chain links TRBV6-1 with TRBJ2-3, with TRBD2 matching over 8 bases. The CDR3 length is 14 residues. With V trimmed by 6 bases and J by 6 bases, 8 bases remained unmatched. Germline V gene data show CDR1 as MNHNS and CDR2 as SASEGT. The CDR3: CASRKAGEGDTQYF. CDR3 in DNA: TGTGCCAGCAGAAAAGCGGGAGAGGGGGATACGCAGTATTTT.

This clone was recorded a few times. The chain has TRBV19 and TRBJ1-1; TRBD1 matches at 8 bases. The CDR3 runs 14 residues. In germline, CDR1 is LNHDA, CDR2 SQIVND (reference sequence). Germline trimming cut 0 bases from V and 4 bases from J; bases unmatched to any gene: 1. CDR3 sequence reads: CASSIDRGPTEAFF. For the CDR3, the DNA is TGTGCCAGTAGTATAGACAGGGGGCCCACTGAAGCTTTCTTT.